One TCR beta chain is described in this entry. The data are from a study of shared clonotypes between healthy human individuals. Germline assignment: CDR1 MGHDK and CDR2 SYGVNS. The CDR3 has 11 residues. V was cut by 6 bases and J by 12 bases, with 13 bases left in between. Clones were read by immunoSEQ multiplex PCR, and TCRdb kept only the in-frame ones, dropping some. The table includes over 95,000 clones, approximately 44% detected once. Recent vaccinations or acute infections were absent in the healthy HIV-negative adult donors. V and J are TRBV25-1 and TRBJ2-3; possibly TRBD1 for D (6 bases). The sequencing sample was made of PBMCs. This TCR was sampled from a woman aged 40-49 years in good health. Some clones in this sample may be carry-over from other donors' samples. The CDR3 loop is CASSGQHSQYF. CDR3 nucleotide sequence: TGTGCCAGCAGCGGACAGCACTCCCAGTATTTT. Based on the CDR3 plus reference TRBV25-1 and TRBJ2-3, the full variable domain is EADIYQTPRYLVIGTGKKITLECSQTMGHDKMYWYQQDPGMELHLIHYSYGVNSTEKGDLSSESTVSRIRTEHFPLTLESARPSHTSQYLCASSGQHSQYFGPGTRLTVL.